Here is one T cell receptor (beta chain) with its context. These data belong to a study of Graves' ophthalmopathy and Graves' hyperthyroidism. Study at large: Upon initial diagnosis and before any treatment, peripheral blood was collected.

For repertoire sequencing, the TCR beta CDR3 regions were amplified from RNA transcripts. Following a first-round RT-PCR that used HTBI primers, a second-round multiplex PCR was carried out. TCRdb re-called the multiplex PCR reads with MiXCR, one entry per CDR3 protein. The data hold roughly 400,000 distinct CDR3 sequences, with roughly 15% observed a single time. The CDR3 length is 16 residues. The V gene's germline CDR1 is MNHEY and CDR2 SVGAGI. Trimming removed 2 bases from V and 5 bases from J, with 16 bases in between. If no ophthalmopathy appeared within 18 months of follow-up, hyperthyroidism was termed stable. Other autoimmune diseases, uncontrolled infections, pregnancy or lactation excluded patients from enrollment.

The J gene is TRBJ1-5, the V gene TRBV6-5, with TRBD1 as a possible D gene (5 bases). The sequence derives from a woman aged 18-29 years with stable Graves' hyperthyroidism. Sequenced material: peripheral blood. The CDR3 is CASSYPPRGGHQPQHF. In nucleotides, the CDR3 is TGTGCCAGCAGTTACCCCCCACGTGGGGGTCATCAGCCCCAGCATTTT.